The rows below give T cell receptor beta chains drawn from one sample of a study of blood T cell repertoires in COVID-19. The table came from immunoSEQ multiplex PCR; TCRdb's copy has only in-frame clones and leaves some out. The sample records a few hundred thousand clones, 89% being singletons. Sequenced sample: PBMCs or T cells enriched from blood (not recorded which). The receptors shown here come from a woman between 25 and 40 years old who had recovered from COVID-19. Each CDR3 is given with its conserved first and last residue. A D gene is named only where the DNA matches it firmly. Only part of the rows carry a size: once, few, many, or a class if the clone is expanded.

size,D,J,V,CDR3,DNA
.,.,TRBJ2-5,TRBV27,CASSLLSGNAQYF,TGTGCCAGCAGTTTACTCTCGGGTAATGCCCAGTACTTC
once,.,TRBJ2-7,TRBV28,CASSLAGVPPYEQYF,TGTGCCAGCAGTTTAGCAGGGGTCCCACCCTACGAGCAGTACTTC
.,.,TRBJ1-1,TRBV19,CASTTGREAFF,TGTGCCAGTACGACCGGCAGGGAAGCTTTCTTT
.,.,TRBJ1-3,TRBV5-1,CASSLVGGQGNTIYF,TGCGCCAGCAGCTTGGTAGGGGGTCAAGGAAACACCATATATTTT
.,TRBD1,TRBJ1-5,TRBV7-6,CASSLTGGVQPQHF,TGTGCCAGCAGCCTTACAGGGGGCGTTCAGCCCCAGCATTTT
few,TRBD1,TRBJ1-5,TRBV9,CASSVGTGVNQPQHF,TGTGCCAGCAGCGTAGGAACAGGGGTGAATCAGCCCCAGCATTTT
.,.,TRBJ2-3,TRBV4-1,CASSQDRTGRTDTQYF,TGCGCCAGCAGCCAAGATCGTACAGGCCGCACAGATACGCAGTATTTT
.,TRBD1,TRBJ1-2,TRBV28,CASSSPPGQANTF,TGTGCCAGCAGTTCACCACCGGGACAGGCAAACACCTTC
once,.,TRBJ1-6,TRBV6-1,CASSEYSSAVSYNSPLHF,TGTGCCAGCAGTGAATATTCTAGCGCCGTCTCCTATAATTCACCCCTCCACTTT
.,.,TRBJ2-3,TRBV5-1,CASGLGPTDTQYF,TGCGCCAGCGGACTCGGACCCACAGATACGCAGTATTTT
.,TRBD2,TRBJ2-5,TRBV13,CASSHPGGGQETQYF,TGTGCCAGCAGCCATCCCGGGGGGGGGCAAGAGACCCAGTACTTC
.,TRBD1,TRBJ1-6,TRBV27,CASSWDSPSYNSPLHF,TGTGCCAGCAGTTGGGACAGTCCCTCCTATAATTCACCCCTCCACTTT
few,TRBD1,TRBJ1-5,TRBV10-3,CAISRQGLGNQPQHF,TGTGCCATCAGCAGACAGGGTTTAGGCAATCAGCCCCAGCATTTT
.,TRBD2,TRBJ2-7,TRBV18,CASSSSGSGYEQYF,TGTGCCAGCTCATCCAGCGGGAGCGGGTACGAGCAGTACTTC
.,.,TRBJ2-7,TRBV28,CASSLSNAGSYEQYF,TGTGCCAGCAGTTTGTCCAATGCGGGGTCCTACGAGCAGTACTTC
once,.,TRBJ1-2,TRBV19,CASSIVGSHGYTF,TGTGCCAGTAGTATAGTGGGGAGTCATGGCTACACCTTC
few,TRBD2,TRBJ2-7,TRBV4-1,CASSRGLAGGPLFYEQYF,TGCGCCAGCAGCCGAGGACTAGCGGGAGGGCCTCTTTTCTACGAGCAGTACTTC
few,.,TRBJ2-7,TRBV29-1,CSVLQGEGHEQYF,TGCAGCGTCCTACAGGGGGAGGGTCACGAGCAGTACTTC
few,.,TRBJ2-7,TRBV11-3,CASSPSGGRVQYF,TGTGCCAGCAGCCCCTCTGGTGGGAGAGTGCAGTACTTC
.,.,TRBJ2-7,TRBV7-9,CASSLVSSLLSVREQYF,TGTGCCAGCAGCTTAGTCTCGTCGTTACTCTCGGTACGGGAGCAGTACTTC
.,TRBD1,TRBJ1-4,TRBV6-5,CASSYLDRVGEKLFF,TGTGCCAGCAGTTACCTTGACAGGGTAGGGGAAAAACTGTTTTTT
.,.,TRBJ2-4,TRBV7-2,CASSFAGAKNIQYF,TGTGCCAGCAGCTTCGCGGGGGCCAAAAACATTCAGTACTTC
once,TRBD1,TRBJ2-3,TRBV27,CASSWGTGDTDTQYF,TGTGCCAGCAGTTGGGGGACAGGGGACACAGATACGCAGTATTTT
few,.,TRBJ1-2,TRBV5-1,CASSPTTVNYGYTF,TGCGCCAGCAGCCCGACAACAGTGAACTATGGCTACACCTTC
.,TRBD2,TRBJ2-7,TRBV28,CASSLRPSGLSYEQYF,TGTGCCAGCAGTTTGCGACCTAGCGGGTTGTCCTACGAGCAGTACTTC
.,.,TRBJ1-5,TRBV19,CASTTTINQPQHF,TGTGCCAGTACCACGACTATAAATCAGCCCCAGCATTTT
.,TRBD1,TRBJ1-4,TRBV27,CASSRSGQGRQKLFF,TGTGCCAGCAGTCGCTCGGGACAGGGGAGGCAAAAACTGTTTTTT
.,.,TRBJ2-7,TRBV4-1,CASSQDIGGPLGEQYF,TGCGCCAGCAGCCAAGATATCGGAGGCCCACTCGGGGAGCAGTACTTC
.,TRBD1,TRBJ1-2,TRBV7-9,CASSLTGGADYGYTF,TGTGCCAGCAGCTTAACAGGGGGCGCGGACTATGGCTACACCTTC
.,TRBD1,TRBJ1-2,TRBV6-1,CASSDPGTGEWSRLF,TGTGCCAGCAGTGACCCCGGGACAGGGGAGTGGAGTCGCCTCTTC
once,.,TRBJ2-1,TRBV11-2,CAAGNSSYNEQFF,TGTGCCGCGGGGAACAGCAGTTACAATGAGCAGTTCTTC
.,.,TRBJ1-6,TRBV20-1,CSASRQSNSPLHF,TGCAGTGCTAGTCGTCAGTCTAATTCACCCCTCCACTTT
once,TRBD2,TRBJ2-1,TRBV27,CASSWGLAGSHEQFF,TGTGCCAGCAGCTGGGGACTAGCGGGATCCCATGAGCAGTTCTTC
.,.,TRBJ2-2,TRBV7-2,CASSLGGNTGELFF,TGTGCCAGCAGCTTAGGAGGAAACACCGGGGAGCTGTTTTTT
.,TRBD1,TRBJ2-7,TRBV18,CASSPTPGGALWEQYF,TGTGCCAGCTCACCCACCCCAGGGGGCGCTCTATGGGAGCAGTACTTC
.,.,TRBJ1-2,TRBV11-2,CASSLVGQNYGYTF,TGTGCCAGCAGCTTAGTGGGGCAGAACTATGGCTACACCTTC
.,TRBD2,TRBJ2-1,TRBV27,CASSRTSGTHSYNEQFF,TGTGCCAGCAGTAGGACTAGCGGGACCCACTCCTACAATGAGCAGTTCTTC
.,.,TRBJ1-3,TRBV5-4,CASSLSTGLSGNTIYF,TGTGCCAGCAGCTTGTCCACAGGGCTCTCTGGAAACACCATATATTTT
.,.,TRBJ2-1,TRBV7-2,CASSWASDQTYNEQFF,TGTGCCAGCAGCTGGGCTAGCGACCAGACCTACAATGAGCAGTTCTTC
.,.,TRBJ2-5,TRBV27,CASSLSWQIQETQYF,TGTGCCAGCAGTTTATCGTGGCAGATACAAGAGACCCAGTACTTC
.,TRBD1,TRBJ1-6,TRBV11-2,CASSRQGFSDSPLHF,TGTGCCAGCAGCCGACAGGGGTTTTCTGATTCACCCCTCCACTTT
.,.,TRBJ2-7,TRBV5-1,CASSLDVGLGQTYEQYF,TGCGCCAGCAGCTTGGACGTAGGTTTAGGACAGACGTACGAGCAGTACTTC
.,.,TRBJ2-3,TRBV5-8,CASNIQGGWTALTDTQYF,TGTGCCAGCAACATACAGGGCGGATGGACTGCACTGACAGATACGCAGTATTTT
.,TRBD1,TRBJ2-2,TRBV6-6,CASRRRDRNMNTGELFF,TGTGCCAGCAGGCGACGGGACAGGAATATGAACACCGGGGAGCTGTTTTTT
.,.,TRBJ1-3,TRBV7-6,CASSLDRMSSGNTIYF,TGTGCCAGCAGCTTAGACAGGATGAGCTCTGGAAACACCATATATTTT
few,TRBD1,TRBJ1-4,TRBV5-1,CASSFTGEGEKLFF,TGCGCCAGCAGCTTCACAGGGGAAGGAGAAAAACTGTTTTTT
.,TRBD2,TRBJ2-3,TRBV13,CASSRLAGGRWDTQYF,TGTGCCAGCAGCCGACTAGCGGGAGGAAGGTGGGATACGCAGTATTTT
.,.,TRBJ1-1,TRBV6-2/TRBV6-3,CASSYQGSSEAFF,TGTGCCAGCAGTTACCAGGGAAGCTCTGAAGCTTTCTTT
once,.,TRBJ2-3,TRBV5-1,CASSFNSGGTDTQYF,TGCGCCAGCAGCTTTAATAGCGGAGGCACAGATACGCAGTATTTT
.,TRBD1,TRBJ1-4,TRBV9,CASSPRPGTGNEKLFF,TGTGCCAGCAGCCCCCGTCCCGGGACAGGGAATGAAAAACTGTTTTTT
.,.,TRBJ1-1,TRBV7-2,CASSLGGSTEAFF,TGTGCCAGCAGCTTAGGAGGGAGCACTGAAGCTTTCTTT
.,.,TRBJ1-3,TRBV4-1,CASSPPIGGNTIYF,TGCGCCAGCAGCCCTCCGATCGGGGGAAACACCATATATTTT
.,.,TRBJ2-2,TRBV12-3/TRBV12-4,CASSVATTGELFF,TGTGCCAGCTCAGTCGCAACAACCGGGGAGCTGTTTTTT
few,TRBD2,TRBJ2-5,TRBV10-2,CASRDEGGQETQYF,TGCGCCAGCAGGGATGAGGGAGGGCAAGAGACCCAGTACTTC
.,TRBD1,TRBJ2-1,TRBV24-1,CATSDKTGTGNHYNEQFF,TGTGCCACCAGTGATAAGACCGGGACAGGAAATCATTACAATGAGCAGTTCTTC